These 13 T cell receptor beta chains originate from one sample sequenced in a study of vaccination and CD4 T cells after COVID-19. Treatment of the sample: approximately 10-day PBMC culture with coronavirus spike peptide pools or control peptides (ViraFEST assay). Before the COVID-19 pandemic (2011-2018), CD4+ T cells were obtained from the unexposed donor. Antigen specificity for these receptors is unknown. CD4+ T cells that had been cultured provided DNA sequenced with the Oncomine TCR Beta short-read assay. TCRdb analysed the PCR reads with MiXCR anew, one entry per CDR3 protein. The data hold 4,800 or so distinct CDR3 sequences, with 25% to 30% observed a single time. The sequencing sample was made of CD4+ T cells from blood, cultured in vitro. The receptors were sampled from a human donor in good health.

The chain couples TRBV7-9 to TRBJ1-1; D is ambiguous. V lost 4 bases, J lost 3 bases, and 6 bases lay in between. Germline lookup yields CDR1 SEHNR and CDR2 FQNEAQ (reference sequence). The CDR3 length is 12 residues. The CDR3 loop reads CASSSRDTEAFF. The CDR3 nucleotides read TGTGCCAGCAGCTCTCGGGACACTGAAGCTTTCTTT.

This clonotype has just a few counts. The rearrangement links TRBV7-9 to TRBJ2-7; TRBD2 agrees at 10 bases. Trimming at V came to 5 bases and at J to 2 bases, leaving 3 bases not matched to a gene. CDR3 size: 14 residues. Looked up from germline, CDR1 is SEHNR and CDR2 is FQNEAQ (reference sequence). The DNA for the CDR3 is TGTGCCAGCAGCCTTAGCGGGGGGCCCTACGAGCAGTACTTC. This translates into CASSLSGGPYEQYF.

The J gene is TRBJ2-3, the V gene TRBV6-5; no reliable D call. The CDR3 is 13 residues long. The germline V and J ends were trimmed by 0 bases and 9 bases, with 10 bases remaining between them. Germline CDR1 reads MNHEY; CDR2 reads SVGAGI. This CDR3 is CASSYSGLSTQYF. CDR3 nucleotides: TGTGCCAGCAGTTACTCCGGGTTGTCAACGCAGTATTTT.

This clonotype showed up just once. V and J are TRBV11-1 and TRBJ2-1, with D hard to call. Trimming took off 1 base at V and 0 bases at J, with 10 bases between the two ends. There are 16 residues in the CDR3. The germline CDR1 and CDR2 sequences are SGHAT and FQDESV (reference sequence). Here the CDR3 DNA reads TGTGCCAGCAGCTTAGACCAAAGTAGCTCCTACAATGAGCAGTTCTTC. Protein product: CASSLDQSSSYNEQFF.

This clonotype has more than one count but fewer than ten. J is TRBJ1-1 and V is TRBV12-3 or TRBV12-4; D call uncertain. Trimming cost V 10 bases and J 4 bases, with 16 bases left between them. The CDR3 totals 13 residues. The CDR3 DNA is TGTGCCACCGCTTGGGTCGAGGGCACTGAAGCTTTCTTT. This translates into CATAWVEGTEAFF.

This clonotype was counted a single time. The chain has TRBV5-1 and TRBJ2-7; D remains ambiguous. Per the germline V gene, CDR1 is SGHRS and CDR2 is YFSETQ. The V end lost 3 bases, the J end lost 5 bases, and 18 bases lay between the germline ends. The CDR3 totals 15 residues. DNA of the CDR3: TGCGCCAGCAGCTGGTCTCTTCGCCTCGGTGACGAGCAGTACTTC. Its protein is CASSWSLRLGDEQYF.

The CDR3 reads CASSDSGLAGHNEQFF. In DNA, the CDR3 is TGTGCCAGCAGTGACTCAGGACTAGCGGGCCACAATGAGCAGTTCTTC. The V gene is TRBV6-4, the J gene TRBJ2-1, with TRBD2 identical over 11 bases. The length of the CDR3 is 16 residues. The germline gives CDR1 MRHNA, CDR2 SNTAGT. The ends lost 0 bases at V and 5 bases at J; junction bases unmatched: 3.

V and J are TRBV9 and TRBJ2-7; D remains ambiguous. This CDR3 is 13 amino acids long. Germline CDR1 reads SGDLS; CDR2 reads YYNGEE. Between the trimmed V and J ends, which lost 4 bases and 1 base, there was a span of 9 bases. The DNA of the CDR3 is TGTGCCAGCAGCTCGGATCCTTCCTACGAGCAGTACTTC. Translation: CASSSDPSYEQYF.

The genes are TRBV10-2 and TRBJ2-1; D not certain. This CDR3 spans 11 amino acids. The germline gives CDR1 WSHSY, CDR2 SAAADI. Trimming pared 6 bases from V and 4 bases from J, leaving 4 bases between. The CDR3, as DNA: TGCGCCAGCAGGCTGTACAATGAGCAGTTCTTC. Its translation is CASRLYNEQFF.

The chain carries TRBV19 and TRBJ2-3; tentatively, D is TRBD2 (6 bases). Between the trimmed V and J ends, which lost 11 bases and 3 bases, there was a span of 18 bases. The CDR3 runs 14 residues. The germline V gene encodes CDR1 LNHDA and CDR2 SQIVND (reference sequence). DNA for the CDR3: TGTGCCGCATCAGGGAGGCTCGGAACAGATACGCAGTATTTT. It codes for CAASGRLGTDTQYF.

Remarks on this clonotype: One end of the junction does not line up with germline, which may come from a read error. This chain uses TRBV20-1 with TRBJ2-7; either TRBD1 or TRBD2 may supply D (6 bases each). The CDR3 contains 16 residues. CDR1 and CDR2 from the germline V gene are DFQATT and SNEGSKA (reference sequence). DNA of the CDR3: TGCAGTGCTGCCCTTAGCTATGGGGGGCTCTCCCACGAGCAGTACTTC. Encoded protein: CSAALSYGGLSHEQYF.

The V and J genes are TRBV11-2 and TRBJ2-1, with D hard to call. CDR1 and CDR2 (germline): SGHAT, FQNNGV. The V end was cut by 1 base, the J end by 10 bases, with 5 bases between. The CDR3 extends over 11 amino acids. CDR3 coding DNA: TGTGCCAGCAGCTTAGCGGCAGAGCAGTTCTTC. It codes for CASSLAAEQFF.

This chain uses TRBV6-1 with TRBJ1-5, with unresolved D. V was shortened by 3 bases and J by 4 bases, with 10 bases between the two germline ends. The CDR3 has 14 amino acids. Germline V gives CDR1 MNHNS, CDR2 SASEGT. The CDR3 region is CASSDWAGNQPQHF. The CDR3 DNA is TGTGCCAGCAGTGACTGGGCAGGTAATCAGCCCCAGCATTTT.